One sample yielded the 14 T cell receptor beta chains listed below, sequenced in a study of cytomegalovirus exposure and HLA in healthy donors. Primers included in the PCR were 60 Vbeta and 13 Jbeta primers. The method was immunoSEQ multiplex PCR; TCRdb's version includes in-frame clones alone and lacks a portion of them. This table holds around 180,000 clones, around 84% found once. The sample was PBMCs. The receptors here all came from a girl aged 2-15 years in good health and CMV-seropositive.

This chain connects TRBV28 to TRBJ2-5, with D uncertain. This CDR3 region has 13 residues. Trimming left V 5 bases short and J 4 bases short, with 11 bases between. Germline CDR1 and CDR2: MDHEN and SYDVKM. CDR3 loop: CASSPPGSETQYF. CDR3 sequence (DNA): TGTGCCAGCAGTCCCCCGGGTTCAGAGACCCAGTACTTC.

This rearrangement joins TRBV7-9 to TRBJ1-3, with 8 bases identical to TRBD1. The germline V gene has CDR1 SEHNR and CDR2 FQNEAQ (reference sequence). With V trimmed by 2 bases and J by 6 bases, 9 bases remained unmatched. The CDR3 has 16 residues. CDR3 nucleotide sequence: TGTGCCAGCAGCTTAAAGGACAGGGAAATCGAAAACACCATATATTTT. It specifies CASSLKDREIENTIYF.

The sample holds one count of this clone. The same CDR3 can be traced to other DNA sequences in this sample. The chain couples TRBV7-8 to TRBJ2-3, with D possibly TRBD2 on 6 matching bases. The CDR3 is 19 residues long. V was trimmed by 2 bases and J by 2 bases, leaving 23 bases between them. CDR1 SGHVS and CDR2 FQNEAQ come from the germline V gene. The CDR3 here is CASSLMGLRSRGVTDTQYF. CDR3 nucleotide sequence: TGTGCCAGCAGCTTAATGGGACTCAGGTCGCGCGGAGTCACAGATACGCAGTATTTT.

V is TRBV5-1 and J is TRBJ2-5, with TRBD1 matching over 7 bases. The CDR3 extends over 15 amino acids. With 2 bases clipped from V and 7 bases from J, the junction kept 11 bases outside the gene matches. The germline V gene has CDR1 SGHRS and CDR2 YFSETQ. The CDR3 DNA sequence: TGCGCCAGCAGCTTAATACAGGGGACATTGCGGACCCAGTACTTC. Encoded protein: CASSLIQGTLRTQYF. The full variable domain, its missing parts supplied by reference TRBV5-1 and TRBJ2-5, is KAGVTQTPRYLIKTRGQQVTLSCSPISGHRSVSWYQQTPGQGLQFLFEYFSETQRNKGNFPGRFSGRQFSNSRSEMNVSTLELGDSALYLCASSLIQGTLRTQYFGPGTRLLVL.

This clone turned up a few times. The rearrangement links TRBV10-3 to TRBJ1-2; 8 bases align to TRBD1. Germline CDR1 reads ENHRY; CDR2 reads SYGVKD. The CDR3 runs to 12 residues. The CDR3 protein is CAHRGTPGGYTF. CDR3 DNA: TGTGCGCACAGGGGGACCCCAGGTGGCTACACCTTC.

The gene calls are TRBV7-9 and TRBJ2-1; maybe TRBD2 (5 bases). The CDR3 is 13 amino acids. Between the trimmed V and J ends, which lost 5 bases and 6 bases, there was a span of 11 bases. Germline CDR1 reads SEHNR; CDR2 reads FQNEAQ (reference sequence). CDR3 amino acids: CASSPPRGNEQFF. The CDR3 region has the DNA TGTGCCAGCAGCCCTCCTCGGGGCAATGAGCAGTTCTTC.

V is TRBV5-5 and J is TRBJ1-1; no clear D gene. CDR3 length equals 12 residues. V gave up 0 bases and J gave up 5 bases, with 5 bases separating them. Germline CDR1 and CDR2: SGHKS and YYEKEE (reference sequence). DNA for the CDR3: TGTGCCAGCAGCTTGGACGCGACTGAAGCTTTCTTT. Its protein product is CASSLDATEAFF.

The table lists this clone with a count of one. V gene TRBV5-1 combines with J gene TRBJ2-3; weak D call: TRBD2 (5 bases). Per the germline V gene, CDR1 is SGHRS and CDR2 is YFSETQ. Deletions cut 4 bases from V and 0 bases from J, with 12 bases between. CDR3 length: 15 residues. The CDR3, as DNA: TGCGCCAGCAGCACGGGATGGGTTAGCACAGATACGCAGTATTTT. Its protein is CASSTGWVSTDTQYF.

This clone was recorded only once. The chain has TRBV6-4 and TRBJ2-3, with D possibly being TRBD2 (5 bases). Germline CDR1 is MRHNA and CDR2 is SNTAGT. This CDR3 is built from 14 residues. Between the trimmed V and J ends, which lost 3 bases and 7 bases, there was a span of 14 bases. This CDR3 is CASSEELGIYTQYF. CDR3 sequence (DNA): TGTGCCAGCAGTGAGGAACTAGGGATCTATACGCAGTATTTT.

This clone is a singleton in its sample. V gene TRBV7-8 combines with J gene TRBJ1-5; D may be TRBD1 (6 bases). Germline V lookup: CDR1 SGHVS, CDR2 FQNEAQ. Trimming stripped 5 bases from V and 6 bases from J, with 17 bases between. The length of the CDR3 is 15 residues. The chain's CDR3 is CASSEGQNKVQPQHF. For the CDR3, the DNA is TGTGCCAGCAGCGAAGGACAGAACAAAGTTCAGCCCCAGCATTTT. The variable domain in full, with the rest retrieved from reference TRBV7-8 and TRBJ1-5, is GAGVSQSPRYKVAKRGQDVALRCDPISGHVSLFWYQQALGQGPEFLTYFQNEAQLDKSGLPSDRFFAERPEGSVSTLKIQRTQQEDSAVYLCASSEGQNKVQPQHFGDGTRLSIL.

The genes are TRBV11-2 and TRBJ2-5, with 7 bases that match TRBD2. This CDR3 has 16 residues. V was clipped by 0 bases and J by 1 base; unmatched bases: 5. Germline V gene lookup returns CDR1 SGHAT and CDR2 FQNNGV. For the CDR3, the DNA is TGTGCCAGCAGCTTAGATAACCTAGCGGTCCAAGAGACCCAGTACTTC. Protein product: CASSLDNLAVQETQYF.

This clone was found a few times. The chain has TRBV25-1 and TRBJ1-5; 10 bases are a match to TRBD1. This CDR3 contains 17 residues. The germline V gene has CDR1 MGHDK and CDR2 SYGVNS. J lost 4 bases, V lost 1 base, and 7 bases had no gene match. CDR3 sequence: CASSESSGTGENQPQHF. The CDR3 DNA follows: TGTGCCAGCAGTGAATCATCTGGGACAGGGGAGAATCAGCCCCAGCATTTT.

About this clone: Distinct nucleotide sequences in the sample also encode this CDR3. V usage is TRBV6-5 and J usage is TRBJ2-7; D may be TRBD2 (5 bases). Germline CDR1 and CDR2: MNHEY and SVGAGI. This CDR3 comprises 12 residues. V was pared by 2 bases and J by 7 bases, with 9 bases between. The CDR3: CASSYGLGEQYF. The CDR3 nucleotides read TGTGCCAGCAGTTACGGACTGGGGGAGCAGTACTTC.

The CDR3, as DNA: TGTGCCAGCAGCTTAGAGACCGGAAGGGGGGAGACCCAGTACTTC. Amino acid sequence: CASSLETGRGETQYF. The chain combines TRBV11-3 with TRBJ2-5; possible D gene TRBD1, 6 bases. The CDR3 is 15 residues long. Germline lookup yields CDR1 SGHNT and CDR2 YENEEA. V gave up 0 bases and J gave up 5 bases, with 13 bases separating them.